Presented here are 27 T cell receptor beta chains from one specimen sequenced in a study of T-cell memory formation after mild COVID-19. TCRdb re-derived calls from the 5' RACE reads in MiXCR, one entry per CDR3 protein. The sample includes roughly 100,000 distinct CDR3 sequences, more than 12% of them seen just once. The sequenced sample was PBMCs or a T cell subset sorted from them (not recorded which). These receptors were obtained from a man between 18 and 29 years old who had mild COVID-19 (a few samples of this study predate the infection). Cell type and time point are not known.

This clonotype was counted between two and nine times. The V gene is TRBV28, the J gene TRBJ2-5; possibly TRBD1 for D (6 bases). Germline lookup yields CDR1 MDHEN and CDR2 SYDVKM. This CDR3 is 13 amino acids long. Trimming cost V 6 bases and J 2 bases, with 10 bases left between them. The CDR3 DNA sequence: TGTGCCAGCAGCTATACAGGGCAAGAGACCCAGTACTTC. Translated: CASSYTGQETQYF.

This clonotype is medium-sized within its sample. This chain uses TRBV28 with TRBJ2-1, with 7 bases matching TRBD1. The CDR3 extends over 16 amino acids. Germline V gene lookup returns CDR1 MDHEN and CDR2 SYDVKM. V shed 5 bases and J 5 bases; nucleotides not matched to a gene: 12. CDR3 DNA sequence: TGTGCCAGCAGTCCGCCTCGGGACAGCCACAACAATGAGCAGTTCTTC. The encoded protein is CASSPPRDSHNNEQFF. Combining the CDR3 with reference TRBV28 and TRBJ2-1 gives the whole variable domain DVKVTQSSRYLVKRTGEKVFLECVQDMDHENMFWYRQDPGLGLRLIYFSYDVKMKEKGDIPEGYSVSREKKERFSLILESASTNQTSMYLCASSPPRDSHNNEQFFGPGTRLTVL.

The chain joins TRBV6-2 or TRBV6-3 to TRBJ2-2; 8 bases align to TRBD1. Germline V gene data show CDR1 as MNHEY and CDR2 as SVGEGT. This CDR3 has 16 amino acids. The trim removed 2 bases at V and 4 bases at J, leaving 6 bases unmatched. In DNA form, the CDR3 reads TGTGCCAGCAGTTACGCCCGGGACAGGTCCACCGGGGAGCTGTTTTTT. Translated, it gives CASSYARDRSTGELFF.

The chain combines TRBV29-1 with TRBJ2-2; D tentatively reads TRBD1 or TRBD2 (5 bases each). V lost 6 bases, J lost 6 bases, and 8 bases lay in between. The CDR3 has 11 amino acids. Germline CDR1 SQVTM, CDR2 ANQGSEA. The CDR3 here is CSVPGPGELFF. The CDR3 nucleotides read TGCAGCGTCCCGGGGCCCGGGGAGCTGTTTTTT.

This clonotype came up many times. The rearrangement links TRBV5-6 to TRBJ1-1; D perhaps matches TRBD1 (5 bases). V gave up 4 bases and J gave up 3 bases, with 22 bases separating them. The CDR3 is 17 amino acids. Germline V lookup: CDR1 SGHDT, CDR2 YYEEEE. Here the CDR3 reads CASSLEGYGRAYTEAFF. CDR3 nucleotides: TGTGCCAGCAGCCTGGAGGGGTATGGCAGGGCGTACACTGAAGCTTTCTTT.

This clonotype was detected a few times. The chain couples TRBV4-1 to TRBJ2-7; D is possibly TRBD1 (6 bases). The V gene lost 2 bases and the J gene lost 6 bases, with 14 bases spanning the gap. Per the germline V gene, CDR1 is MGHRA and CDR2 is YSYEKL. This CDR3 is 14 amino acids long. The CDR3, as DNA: TGCGCCAGCAGCCAAAGCAGGGGCCCTGGCGAGCAGTACTTC. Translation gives CASSQSRGPGEQYF.

The CDR3 DNA sequence: TGCAGTGCTAGTCTAGCGGGGGGGTCGGCGCAGTATTTT. This translates into CSASLAGGSAQYF. The chain couples TRBV20-1 to TRBJ2-3, with TRBD2 matching over 12 bases. This CDR3 is 13 amino acids long. Germline V gene sequence: CDR1 DFQATT, CDR2 SNEGSKA (reference sequence). With 3 bases clipped from V and 10 bases from J, the junction kept 5 bases outside the gene matches.

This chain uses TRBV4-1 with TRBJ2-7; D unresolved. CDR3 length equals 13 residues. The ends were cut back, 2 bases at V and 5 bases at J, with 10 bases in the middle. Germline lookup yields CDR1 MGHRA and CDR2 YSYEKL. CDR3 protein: CASSQFQSHEQYV. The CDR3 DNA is TGCGCCAGCAGCCAATTCCAGAGTCACGAGCAGTACGTC.

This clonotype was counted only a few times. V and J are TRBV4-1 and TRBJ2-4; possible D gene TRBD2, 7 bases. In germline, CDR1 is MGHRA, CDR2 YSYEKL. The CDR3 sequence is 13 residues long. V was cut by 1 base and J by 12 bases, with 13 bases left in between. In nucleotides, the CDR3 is TGCGCCAGCAGCCAAGTTGAGGGGGAGGGTCAGTACTTC. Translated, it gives CASSQVEGEGQYF.

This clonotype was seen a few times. CDR3 in amino acids: CASSEFNPAAYGYTF. The CDR3 DNA follows: TGTGCCAGCAGTGAATTTAATCCCGCGGCCTATGGCTACACCTTC. The chain carries TRBV6-1 and TRBJ1-2, with D unresolved. The germline V gene has CDR1 MNHNS and CDR2 SASEGT. V gave up 2 bases and J gave up 4 bases, with 14 bases separating them. This CDR3 has 15 residues.

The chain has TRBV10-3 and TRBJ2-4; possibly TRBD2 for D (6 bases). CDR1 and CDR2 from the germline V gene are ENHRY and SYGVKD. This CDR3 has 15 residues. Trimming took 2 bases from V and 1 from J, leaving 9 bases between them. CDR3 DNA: TGTGCCATCAGTGAGATGGAGGGTGCCAAAAACATTCAGTACTTC. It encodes CAISEMEGAKNIQYF.

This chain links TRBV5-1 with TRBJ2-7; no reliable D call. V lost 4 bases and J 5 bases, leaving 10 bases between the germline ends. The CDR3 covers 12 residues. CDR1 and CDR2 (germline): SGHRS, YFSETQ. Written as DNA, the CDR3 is TGCGCCAGCAGCCTTGAAGGCCACGAGCAGTACGTC. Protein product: CASSLEGHEQYV.

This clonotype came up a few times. This chain's CDR3 is CASSVRTGEIAFF. The CDR3, as DNA: TGTGCCAGCAGCGTTAGGACAGGGGAAATAGCTTTCTTT. This sequence joins TRBV9 and TRBJ1-1; 9 positions match TRBD1. With V trimmed by 2 bases and J by 10 bases, 6 bases remained unmatched. The CDR3 covers 13 residues. Germline V gene data show CDR1 as SGDLS and CDR2 as YYNGEE.

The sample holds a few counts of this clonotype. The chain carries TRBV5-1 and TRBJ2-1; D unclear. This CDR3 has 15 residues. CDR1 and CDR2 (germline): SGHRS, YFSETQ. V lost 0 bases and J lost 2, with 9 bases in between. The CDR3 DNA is TGCGCCAGCAGCTTGGGGACCCTGACCTACAATGAGCAGTTCTTC. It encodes CASSLGTLTYNEQFF. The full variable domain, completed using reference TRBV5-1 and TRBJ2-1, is KAGVTQTPRYLIKTRGQQVTLSCSPISGHRSVSWYQQTPGQGLQFLFEYFSETQRNKGNFPGRFSGRQFSNSRSEMNVSTLELGDSALYLCASSLGTLTYNEQFFGPGTRLTVL.

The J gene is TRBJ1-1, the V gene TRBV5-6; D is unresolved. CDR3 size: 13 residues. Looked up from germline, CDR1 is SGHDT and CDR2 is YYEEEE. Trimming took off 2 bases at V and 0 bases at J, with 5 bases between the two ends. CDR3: CASSFRLNTEAFF. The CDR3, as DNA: TGTGCCAGCAGCTTTAGGTTGAACACTGAAGCTTTCTTT.

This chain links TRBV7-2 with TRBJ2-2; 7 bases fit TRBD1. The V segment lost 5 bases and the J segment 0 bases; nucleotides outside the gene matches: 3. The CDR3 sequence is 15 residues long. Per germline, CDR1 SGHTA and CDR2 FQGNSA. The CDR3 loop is CASSPTGTNTGELFF. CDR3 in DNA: TGTGCCAGCAGCCCGACAGGGACGAACACCGGGGAGCTGTTTTTT.

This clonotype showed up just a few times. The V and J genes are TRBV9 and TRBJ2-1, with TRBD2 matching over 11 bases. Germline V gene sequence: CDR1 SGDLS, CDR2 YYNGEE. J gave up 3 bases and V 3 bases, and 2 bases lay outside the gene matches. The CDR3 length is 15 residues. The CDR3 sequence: CASSGGTSGYNEQFF. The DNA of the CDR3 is TGTGCCAGCAGCGGCGGGACTAGCGGCTACAATGAGCAGTTCTTC.

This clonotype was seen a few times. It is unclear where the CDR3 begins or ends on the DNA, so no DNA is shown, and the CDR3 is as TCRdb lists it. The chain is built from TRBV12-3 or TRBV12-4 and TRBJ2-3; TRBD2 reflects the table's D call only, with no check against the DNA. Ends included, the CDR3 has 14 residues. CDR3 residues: CASSSGANTDTQYF.

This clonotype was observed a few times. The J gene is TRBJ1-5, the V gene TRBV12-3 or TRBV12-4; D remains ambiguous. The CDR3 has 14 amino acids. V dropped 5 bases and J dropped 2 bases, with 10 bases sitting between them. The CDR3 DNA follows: TGTGCCAGCAGTGGCGGTCTAGGCAATCAGCCCCAGCATTTT. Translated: CASSGGLGNQPQHF.

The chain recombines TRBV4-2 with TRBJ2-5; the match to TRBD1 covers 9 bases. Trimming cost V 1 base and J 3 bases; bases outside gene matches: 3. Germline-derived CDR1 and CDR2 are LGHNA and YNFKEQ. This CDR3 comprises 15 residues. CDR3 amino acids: CASSQVTGGEETQYF. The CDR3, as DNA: TGTGCCAGCAGCCAAGTGACAGGGGGGGAAGAGACCCAGTACTTC.

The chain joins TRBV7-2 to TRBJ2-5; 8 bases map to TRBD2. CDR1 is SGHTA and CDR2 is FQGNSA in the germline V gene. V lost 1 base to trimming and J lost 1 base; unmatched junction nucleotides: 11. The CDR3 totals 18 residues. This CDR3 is CASSLGLLAAASQETQYF. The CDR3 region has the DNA TGTGCCAGCAGCTTAGGTCTACTAGCGGCGGCCAGCCAAGAGACCCAGTACTTC.

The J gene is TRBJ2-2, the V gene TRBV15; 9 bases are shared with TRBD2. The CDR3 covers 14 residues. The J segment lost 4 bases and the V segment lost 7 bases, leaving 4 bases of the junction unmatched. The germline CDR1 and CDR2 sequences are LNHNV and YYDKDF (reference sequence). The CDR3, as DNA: TGTGCCACCACCGCGGGAGGGTCCACCGGGGAGCTGTTTTTT. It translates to CATTAGGSTGELFF.

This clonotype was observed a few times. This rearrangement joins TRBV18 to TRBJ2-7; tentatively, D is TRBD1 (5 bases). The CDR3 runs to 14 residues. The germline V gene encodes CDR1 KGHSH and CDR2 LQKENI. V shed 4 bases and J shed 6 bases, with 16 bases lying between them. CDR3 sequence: CASSQGRGFGEQYF. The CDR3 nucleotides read TGTGCCAGCTCACAGGGTAGGGGTTTCGGCGAGCAGTACTTC.

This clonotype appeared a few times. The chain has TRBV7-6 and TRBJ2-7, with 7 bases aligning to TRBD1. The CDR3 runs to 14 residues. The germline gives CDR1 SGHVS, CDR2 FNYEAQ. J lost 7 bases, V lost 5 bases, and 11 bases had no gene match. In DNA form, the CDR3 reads TGTGCCAGCAGCCCCGAGGGGGCCCCTTGGGAGCAGTACTTC. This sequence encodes CASSPEGAPWEQYF.

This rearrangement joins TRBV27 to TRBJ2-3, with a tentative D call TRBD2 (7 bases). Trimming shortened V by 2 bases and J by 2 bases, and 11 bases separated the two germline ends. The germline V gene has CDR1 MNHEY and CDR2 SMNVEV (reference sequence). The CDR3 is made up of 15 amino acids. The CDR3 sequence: CASSLRGGATDTQYF. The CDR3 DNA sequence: TGTGCCAGCAGTTTAAGGGGGGGGGCCACAGATACGCAGTATTTT.

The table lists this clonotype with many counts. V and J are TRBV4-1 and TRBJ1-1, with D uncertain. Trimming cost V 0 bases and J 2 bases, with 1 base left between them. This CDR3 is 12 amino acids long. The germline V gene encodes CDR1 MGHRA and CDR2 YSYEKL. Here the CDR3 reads CASSQDNTEAFF. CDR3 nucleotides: TGCGCCAGCAGCCAAGATAACACTGAAGCTTTCTTT.

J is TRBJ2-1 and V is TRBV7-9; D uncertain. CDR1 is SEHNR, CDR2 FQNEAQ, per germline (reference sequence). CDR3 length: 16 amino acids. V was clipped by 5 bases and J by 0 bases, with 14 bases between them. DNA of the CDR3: TGTGCCAGCAGCCCGAGAGTTGGTAGCTCCTACAATGAGCAGTTCTTC. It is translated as CASSPRVGSSYNEQFF. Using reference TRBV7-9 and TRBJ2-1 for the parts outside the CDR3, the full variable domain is DTGVSQNPRHKITKRGQNVTFRCDPISEHNRLYWYRQTLGQGPEFLTYFQNEAQLEKSRLLSDRFSAERPKGSFSTLEIQRTEQGDSAMYLCASSPRVGSSYNEQFFGPGTRLTVL.